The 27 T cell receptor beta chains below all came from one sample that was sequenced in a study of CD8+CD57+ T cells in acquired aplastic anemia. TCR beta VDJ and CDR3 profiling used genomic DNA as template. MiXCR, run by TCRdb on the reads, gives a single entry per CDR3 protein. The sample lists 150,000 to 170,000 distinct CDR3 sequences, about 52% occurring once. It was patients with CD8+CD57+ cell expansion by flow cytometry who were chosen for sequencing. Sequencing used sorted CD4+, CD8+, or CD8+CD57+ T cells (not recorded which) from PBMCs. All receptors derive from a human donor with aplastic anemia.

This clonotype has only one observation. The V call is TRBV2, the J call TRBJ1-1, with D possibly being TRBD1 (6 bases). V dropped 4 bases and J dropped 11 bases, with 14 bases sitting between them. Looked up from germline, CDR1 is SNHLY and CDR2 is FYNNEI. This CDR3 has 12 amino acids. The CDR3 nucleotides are TGTGCCAGCAGTGTCACAGGGCGAGGTGCTTTCTTT. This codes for CASSVTGRGAFF.

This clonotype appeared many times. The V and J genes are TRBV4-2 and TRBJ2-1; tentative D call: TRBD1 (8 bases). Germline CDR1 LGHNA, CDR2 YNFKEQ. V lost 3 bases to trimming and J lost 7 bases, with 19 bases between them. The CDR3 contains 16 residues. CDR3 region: CASSHEGQGGRNEQFF. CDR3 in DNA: TGTGCCAGCAGCCACGAAGGACAGGGAGGGAGAAATGAGCAGTTCTTC.

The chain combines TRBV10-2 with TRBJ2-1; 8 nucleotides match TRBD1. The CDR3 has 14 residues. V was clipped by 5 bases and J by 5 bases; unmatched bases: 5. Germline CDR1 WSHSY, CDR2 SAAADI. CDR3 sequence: CASSRTGIDNEQFF. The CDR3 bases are TGCGCCAGCAGTAGGACAGGGATAGACAATGAGCAGTTCTTC.

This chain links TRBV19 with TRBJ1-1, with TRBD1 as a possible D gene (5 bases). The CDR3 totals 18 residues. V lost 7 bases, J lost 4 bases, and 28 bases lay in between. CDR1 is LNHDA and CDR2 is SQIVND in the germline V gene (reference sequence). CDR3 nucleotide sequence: TGTGCCAGTAATGCACGGGCACCCCTACAGGCGGATAGCACTGAAGCTTTCTTT. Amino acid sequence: CASNARAPLQADSTEAFF.

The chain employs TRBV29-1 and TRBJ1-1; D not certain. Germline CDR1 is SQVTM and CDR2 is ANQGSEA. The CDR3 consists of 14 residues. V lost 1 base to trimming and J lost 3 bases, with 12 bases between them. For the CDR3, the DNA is TGCAGCGTTGAAGGCCTTAGGACGGACACTGAAGCTTTCTTT. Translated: CSVEGLRTDTEAFF.

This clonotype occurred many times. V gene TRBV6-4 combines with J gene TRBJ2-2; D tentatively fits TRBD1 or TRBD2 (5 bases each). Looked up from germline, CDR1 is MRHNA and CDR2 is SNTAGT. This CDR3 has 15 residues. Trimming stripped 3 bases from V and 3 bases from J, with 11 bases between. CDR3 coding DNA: TGTGCCAGCAGTGAGCGAGGGGCCGACACCGGGGAGCTGTTTTTT. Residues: CASSERGADTGELFF.

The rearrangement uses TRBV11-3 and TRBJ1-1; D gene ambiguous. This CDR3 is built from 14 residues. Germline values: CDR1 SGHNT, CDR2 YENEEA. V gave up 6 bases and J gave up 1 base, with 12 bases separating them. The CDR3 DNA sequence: TGTGCCAGCAGTCCGGATGGGAGGAACACTGAAGCTTTCTTT. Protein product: CASSPDGRNTEAFF.

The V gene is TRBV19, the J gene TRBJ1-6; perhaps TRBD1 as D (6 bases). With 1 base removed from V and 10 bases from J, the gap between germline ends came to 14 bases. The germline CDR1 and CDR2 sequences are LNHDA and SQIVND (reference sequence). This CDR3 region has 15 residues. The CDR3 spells CASSIAAGVGSPLHF. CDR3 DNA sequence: TGTGCCAGTAGTATAGCCGCAGGGGTGGGGTCACCCCTCCACTTT.

The CDR3 DNA follows: TGTGCCATCAGTGAGATTAGGGGGAGGGGTCCTGGGGCCAACGTCCTGACTTTC. Translation: CAISEIRGRGPGANVLTF. The gene calls are TRBV10-3 and TRBJ2-6, with D maybe TRBD2 (7 bases). V lost 2 bases and J 2 bases, leaving 16 bases between the germline ends. The CDR3 consists of 18 residues. Germline V gene sequence: CDR1 ENHRY, CDR2 SYGVKD.

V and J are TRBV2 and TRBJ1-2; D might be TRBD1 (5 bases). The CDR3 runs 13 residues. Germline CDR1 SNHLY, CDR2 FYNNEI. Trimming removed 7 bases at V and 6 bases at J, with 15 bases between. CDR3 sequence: CASMEQGNNGYTF. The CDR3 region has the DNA TGTGCCAGCATGGAGCAGGGCAACAATGGCTACACCTTC.

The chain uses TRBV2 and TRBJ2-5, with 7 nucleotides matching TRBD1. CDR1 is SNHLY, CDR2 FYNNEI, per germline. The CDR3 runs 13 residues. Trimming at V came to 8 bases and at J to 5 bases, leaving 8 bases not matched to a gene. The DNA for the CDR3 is TGTGCCAGCGGGACAGTTTTTAGGGAGACCCAGTACTTC. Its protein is CASGTVFRETQYF.

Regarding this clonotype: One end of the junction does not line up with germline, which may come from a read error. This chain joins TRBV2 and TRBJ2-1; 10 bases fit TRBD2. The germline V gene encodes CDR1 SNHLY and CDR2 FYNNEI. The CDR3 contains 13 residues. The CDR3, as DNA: TGTGCCAGCAGTGACACTAGCGGGATGCGTCTGGTCTTC. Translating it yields CASSDTSGMRLVF.

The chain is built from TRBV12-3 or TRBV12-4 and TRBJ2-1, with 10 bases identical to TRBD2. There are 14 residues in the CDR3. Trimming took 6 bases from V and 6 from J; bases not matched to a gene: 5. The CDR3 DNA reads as TGTGCCAGCAGCGGGACTAGCGCTTCCAATGAGCAGTTCTTC. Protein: CASSGTSASNEQFF.

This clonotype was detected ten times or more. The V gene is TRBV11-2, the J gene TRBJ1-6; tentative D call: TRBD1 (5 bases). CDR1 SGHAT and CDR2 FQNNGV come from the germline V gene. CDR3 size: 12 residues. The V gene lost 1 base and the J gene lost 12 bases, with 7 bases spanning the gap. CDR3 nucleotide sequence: TGTGCCAGCAGCTTAGGCAGGGTACCCCTCCACTTT. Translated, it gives CASSLGRVPLHF.

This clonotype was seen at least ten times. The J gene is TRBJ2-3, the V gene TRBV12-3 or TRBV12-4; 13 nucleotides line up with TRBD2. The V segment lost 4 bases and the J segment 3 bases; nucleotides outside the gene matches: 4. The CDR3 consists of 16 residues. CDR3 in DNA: TGTGCCAGCAGTTGGTGGACTAGCGGGGGAACAGATACGCAGTATTTT. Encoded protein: CASSWWTSGGTDTQYF.

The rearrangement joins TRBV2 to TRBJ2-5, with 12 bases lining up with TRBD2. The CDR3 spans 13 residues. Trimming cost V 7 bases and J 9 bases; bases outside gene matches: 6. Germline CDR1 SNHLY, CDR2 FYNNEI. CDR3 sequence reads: CASTRPSGGAQYF. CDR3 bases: TGTGCCAGCACTCGCCCTAGCGGGGGGGCCCAGTACTTC.

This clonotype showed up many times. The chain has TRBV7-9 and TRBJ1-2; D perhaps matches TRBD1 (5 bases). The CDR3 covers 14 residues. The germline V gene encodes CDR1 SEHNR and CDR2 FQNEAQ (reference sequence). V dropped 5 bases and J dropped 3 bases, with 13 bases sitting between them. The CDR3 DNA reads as TGTGCCAGCAGCAAACAGAGGGGAGACTATGGCTACACCTTC. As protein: CASSKQRGDYGYTF. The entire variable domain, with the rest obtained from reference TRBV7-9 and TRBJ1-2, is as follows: DTGVSQNPRHKITKRGQNVTFRCDPISEHNRLYWYRQTLGQGPEFLTYFQNEAQLEKSRLLSDRFSAERPKGSFSTLEIQRTEQGDSAMYLCASSKQRGDYGYTFGSGTRLTVV.

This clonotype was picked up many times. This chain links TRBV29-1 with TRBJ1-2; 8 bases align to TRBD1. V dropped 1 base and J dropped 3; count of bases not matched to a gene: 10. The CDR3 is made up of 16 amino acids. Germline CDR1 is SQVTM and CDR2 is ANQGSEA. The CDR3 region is CSVEGGSGGSHYGYTF. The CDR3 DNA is TGCAGCGTTGAAGGGGGCTCAGGGGGCTCCCACTATGGCTACACCTTC. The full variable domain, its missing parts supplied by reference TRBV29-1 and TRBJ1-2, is SAVISQKPSRDICQRGTSLTIQCQVDSQVTMMFWYRQQPGQSLTLIATANQGSEATYESGFVIDKFPISRPNLTFSTLTVSNMSPEDSSIYLCSVEGGSGGSHYGYTFGSGTRLTVV.

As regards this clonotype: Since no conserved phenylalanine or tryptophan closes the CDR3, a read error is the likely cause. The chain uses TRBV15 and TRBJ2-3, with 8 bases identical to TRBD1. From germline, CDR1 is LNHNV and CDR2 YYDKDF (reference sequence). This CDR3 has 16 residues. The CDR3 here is CASSSTLRQGLDTQYL. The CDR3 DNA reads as TGTGCCAGCAGCTCGACCCTAAGACAGGGGCTGGATACGCAGTATCTT.

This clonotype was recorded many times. The DNA of the CDR3 is TGTGCCAGCAGCTTAGAGAACTACGAGCAGTACTTC. Translation: CASSLENYEQYF. The rearrangement uses TRBV7-9 and TRBJ2-7; unclear D gene. Trimming stripped 1 base from V and 3 bases from J, with 4 bases between. The length of the CDR3 is 12 residues. Germline values: CDR1 SEHNR, CDR2 FQNEAQ (reference sequence).

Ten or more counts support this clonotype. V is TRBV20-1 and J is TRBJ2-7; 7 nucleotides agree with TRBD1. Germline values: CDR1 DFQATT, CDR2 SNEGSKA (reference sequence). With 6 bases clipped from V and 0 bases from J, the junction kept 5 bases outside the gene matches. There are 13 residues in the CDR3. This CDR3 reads CSAGRDSSYEQYF. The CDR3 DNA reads TGCAGTGCCGGCCGGGACAGCTCCTACGAGCAGTACTTC.

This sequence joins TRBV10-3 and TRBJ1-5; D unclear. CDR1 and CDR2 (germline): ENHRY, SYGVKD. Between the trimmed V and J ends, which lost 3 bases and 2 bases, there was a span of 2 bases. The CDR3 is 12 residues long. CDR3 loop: CAISDGNQPQHF. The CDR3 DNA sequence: TGTGCCATCAGTGATGGCAATCAGCCCCAGCATTTT.

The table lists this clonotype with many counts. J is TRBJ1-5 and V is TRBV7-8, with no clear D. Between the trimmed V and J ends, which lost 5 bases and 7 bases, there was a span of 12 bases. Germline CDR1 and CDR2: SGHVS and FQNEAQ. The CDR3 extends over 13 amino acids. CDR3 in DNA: TGTGCCAGCAGCGTATCGATTACGCAGCCCCAGCATTTT. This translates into CASSVSITQPQHF.

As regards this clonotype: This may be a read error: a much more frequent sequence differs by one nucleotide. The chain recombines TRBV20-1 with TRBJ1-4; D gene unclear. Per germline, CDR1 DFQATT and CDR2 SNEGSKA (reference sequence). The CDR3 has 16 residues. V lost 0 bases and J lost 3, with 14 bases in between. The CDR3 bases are TGCAGTGCTAGAGAGGTTCCATGGAAAGCTAATGAAAAACTGTTTTTT. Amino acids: CSAREVPWKANEKLFF.

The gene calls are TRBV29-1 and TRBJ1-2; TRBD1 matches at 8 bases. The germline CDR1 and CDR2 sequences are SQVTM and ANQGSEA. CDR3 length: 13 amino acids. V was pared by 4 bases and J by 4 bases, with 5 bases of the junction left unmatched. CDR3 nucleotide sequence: TGCAGCGTTGGGACAGGGAAAGGCTATGGCTACACCTTC. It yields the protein CSVGTGKGYGYTF. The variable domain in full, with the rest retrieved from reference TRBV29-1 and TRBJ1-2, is SAVISQKPSRDICQRGTSLTIQCQVDSQVTMMFWYRQQPGQSLTLIATANQGSEATYESGFVIDKFPISRPNLTFSTLTVSNMSPEDSSIYLCSVGTGKGYGYTFGSGTRLTVV.

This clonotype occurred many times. CDR3 in amino acids: CASSVGGTDTGELFF. CDR3 bases: TGTGCCAGCAGCGTAGGAGGGACGGATACCGGGGAGCTGTTTTTT. The chain joins TRBV9 to TRBJ2-2; D tentatively fits TRBD1 or TRBD2 (5 bases each). V was trimmed by 0 bases and J by 5 bases, leaving 11 bases between them. Germline assignment: CDR1 SGDLS and CDR2 YYNGEE. The length of the CDR3 is 15 residues.

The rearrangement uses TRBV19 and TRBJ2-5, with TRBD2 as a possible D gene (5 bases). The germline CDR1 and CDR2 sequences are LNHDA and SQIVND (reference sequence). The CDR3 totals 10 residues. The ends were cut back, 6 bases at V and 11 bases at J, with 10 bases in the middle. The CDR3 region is CASSPRGQYF. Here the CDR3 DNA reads TGTGCCAGTAGCCCCCGGGGACAGTACTTC.